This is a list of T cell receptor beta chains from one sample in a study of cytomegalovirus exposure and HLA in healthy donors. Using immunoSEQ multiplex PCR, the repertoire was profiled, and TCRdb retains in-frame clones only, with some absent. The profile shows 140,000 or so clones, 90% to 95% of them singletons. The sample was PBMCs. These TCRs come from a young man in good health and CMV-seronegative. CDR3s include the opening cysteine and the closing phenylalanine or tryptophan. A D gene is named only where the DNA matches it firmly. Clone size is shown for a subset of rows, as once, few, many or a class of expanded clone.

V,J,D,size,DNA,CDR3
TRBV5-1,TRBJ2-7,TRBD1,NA,TGCGCCAGCAGCGGATCCGGGACAGACTCCTACGAGCAGTACTTC,CASSGSGTDSYEQYF
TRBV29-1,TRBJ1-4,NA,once,TGCAGCGTTGGTGAAGAGAATGAAAAACTGTTTTTT,CSVGEENEKLFF
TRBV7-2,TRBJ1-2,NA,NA,TGTGCCAGCAGCTTAATGCCCGCTTTGGGGGCGGTGGGTAGTGGCTACACCTTC,CASSLMPALGAVGSGYTF
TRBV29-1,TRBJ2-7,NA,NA,TGCAGCGGCACAGCCGGGGATGGCCCCTACGAGCAGTACTTC,CSGTAGDGPYEQYF
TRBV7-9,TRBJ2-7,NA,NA,TGTGCCAGCAGCCGAACAGGGACCTACGAGCAGTACTTC,CASSRTGTYEQYF
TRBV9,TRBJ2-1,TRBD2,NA,TGTGCCAGCAGCGTAGAAATTGGCGGGAGAGCGACTGAGCAGTTCTTC,CASSVEIGGRATEQFF
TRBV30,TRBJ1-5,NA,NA,TGTGCCTGGAGTGTACCGGGGAGAGGTCAGCCCCAGCATTTT,CAWSVPGRGQPQHF
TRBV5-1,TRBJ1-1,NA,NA,TGCGCCAGCAGCTTGTTTTCGGACACTGAAGCTTTCTTT,CASSLFSDTEAFF
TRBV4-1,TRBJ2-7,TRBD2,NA,TGCGCCAGCAGCCAAGATCGGGAGGGCAGGGCCTACGAGCAGTACTTC,CASSQDREGRAYEQYF
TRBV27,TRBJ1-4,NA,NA,TGTGCCAGCAGTCCCTGGGAGTTTGATGAAAAACTGTTTTTT,CASSPWEFDEKLFF
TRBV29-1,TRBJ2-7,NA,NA,TGCAGCGTTGAAGATGGCCACGAGCAGTACTTC,CSVEDGHEQYF
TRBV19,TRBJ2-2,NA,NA,TGTGCCAGTATCGGGACTGAGACCGGGGAGCTGTTTTTT,CASIGTETGELFF
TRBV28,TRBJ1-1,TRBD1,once,TGTGCCAGCAGGTGGACAGGGGAGGCGGCTGAAGCTTTCTTT,CASRWTGEAAEAFF
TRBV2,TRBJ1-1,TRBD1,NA,TGTGCCAACCCACAGGGGGCAGAGGGAGCTTTCTTT,CANPQGAEGAFF
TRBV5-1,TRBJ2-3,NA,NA,TGCGCCAGCAGCTGGGGGGCTAGCGGCGAGGATACGCAGTATTTT,CASSWGASGEDTQYF
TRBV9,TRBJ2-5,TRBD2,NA,TGTGCCAGCAGCCGACGGGGGGGAGATGAGACCCAGTACTTC,CASSRRGGDETQYF
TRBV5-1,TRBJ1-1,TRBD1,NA,TGCGCCAGCAGCCCGGACATATGGACAGGGACTGAAGCTTTCTTT,CASSPDIWTGTEAFF
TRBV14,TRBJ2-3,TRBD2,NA,TGTGCCAGCAGCCAAGGGTGGGGAGGGACAGATACGCAGTATTTT,CASSQGWGGTDTQYF
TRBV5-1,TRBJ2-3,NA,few,TGCGCCAGCAGCTTGGAGGGGGTCGGCAGCACAGATACGCAGTATTTT,CASSLEGVGSTDTQYF
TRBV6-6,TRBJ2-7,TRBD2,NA,TGTGCCAGCAGTTACGAGGTAGCGGGGGCCTACGAGCAGTACTTC,CASSYEVAGAYEQYF
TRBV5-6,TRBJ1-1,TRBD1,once,TGTGCCAGCAGCTTGGGGGGGACAGGGAAGGACACTGAAGCTTTCTTT,CASSLGGTGKDTEAFF
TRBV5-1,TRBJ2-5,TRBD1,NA,TGCGCCAGCAGCCACGGGACAGGGGCCCAAGAGACCCAGTACTTC,CASSHGTGAQETQYF
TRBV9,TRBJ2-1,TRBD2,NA,TGTGCCAGCAGCGCACACCCGAGGGCGGGAGGTTCCTACAATGAGCAGTTCTTC,CASSAHPRAGGSYNEQFF
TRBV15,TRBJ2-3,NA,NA,TGTGCCACCAGCAGGAGCACTCGCCCTGGTGATACGCAGTATTTT,CATSRSTRPGDTQYF
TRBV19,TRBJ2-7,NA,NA,TGTGCCAGTAGTATAGACCTTGGGCTGGCTGGCTACGAGCAGTACTTC,CASSIDLGLAGYEQYF
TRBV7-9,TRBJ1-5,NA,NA,TGTGCCAGCAGCCGACCGGGTCCCAATCAGCCCCAGCATTTT,CASSRPGPNQPQHF
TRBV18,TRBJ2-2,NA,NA,TGTGCCAGCTCTCCTGATCCCGCGGTCACCGGGGAGCTGTTTTTT,CASSPDPAVTGELFF
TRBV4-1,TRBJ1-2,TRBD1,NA,TGCGCCAGCAGCCGCCGATGGCAGGGGGCGCTGGGCTATGGCTACACCTTC,CASSRRWQGALGYGYTF
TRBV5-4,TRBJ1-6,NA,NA,TGTGCCAGCAGCTTGGCAGGGATTAATTCACCCCTCCACTTT,CASSLAGINSPLHF
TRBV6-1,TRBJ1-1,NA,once,TGTGCCAGCACCCCAGGAGGGAACACTGAAGCTTTCTTT,CASTPGGNTEAFF
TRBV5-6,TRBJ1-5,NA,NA,TGTGCCAGCAGCTTGACGGGTCAGCCCCAGCATTTT,CASSLTGQPQHF
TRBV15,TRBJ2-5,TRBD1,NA,TGTGCCACCAGGGAGACAGGGGTTAAAGAGACCCAGTACTTC,CATRETGVKETQYF
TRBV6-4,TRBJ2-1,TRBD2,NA,TGTGCCAGCGTGAACGTCCTCTCCGATAGCGGGAGTAGTACCTACAATGAGCAGTTCTTC,CASVNVLSDSGSSTYNEQFF
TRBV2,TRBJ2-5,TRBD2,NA,TGTGCCAGCAGCCCGAACCAGGATAGCGGGGGGGCCGTGGGGGAGACCCAGTACTTC,CASSPNQDSGGAVGETQYF
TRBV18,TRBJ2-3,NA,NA,TGTGCCAGCTCACCACCGACAGCAGATACGCAGTATTTT,CASSPPTADTQYF
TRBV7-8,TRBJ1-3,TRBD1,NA,TGTGCCAGCAGCTTAGGATCAGGGGGCGCACTTCTCTCTGGAAACACCATATATTTT,CASSLGSGGALLSGNTIYF
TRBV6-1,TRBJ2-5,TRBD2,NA,TGTGCCAGCACCTCGGGGACTAGCGGGCAAGAGACCCAGTACTTC,CASTSGTSGQETQYF
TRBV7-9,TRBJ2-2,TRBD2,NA,TGTGCCAGCAGAAGCGGGGGTAACACCGGGGAGCTGTTTTTT,CASRSGGNTGELFF
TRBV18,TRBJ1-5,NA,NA,TGTGCCAGCTCACCCCGGCGGGTTGGACAGTTTAGCAATCAGCCCCAGCATTTT,CASSPRRVGQFSNQPQHF
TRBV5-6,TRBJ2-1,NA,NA,TGTGCCAGCAGCTTGTATAAGACACTTAATGAGCAGTTCTTC,CASSLYKTLNEQFF
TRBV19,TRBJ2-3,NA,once,TGTGCCAGTATGCTCAACCGGGGAGTTTCAAGAGATACGCAGTATTTT,CASMLNRGVSRDTQYF
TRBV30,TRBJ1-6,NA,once,TGTGCCTGGAATGTGGGAGGTTCACCCCTCCACTTT,CAWNVGGSPLHF
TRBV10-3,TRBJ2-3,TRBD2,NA,TGTGCCATTTCCCAGCGGGAGGGAGATACGCAGTATTTT,CAISQREGDTQYF
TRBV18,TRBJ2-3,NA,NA,TGTGCCAGCTCACCACGAGGGGGAGATACGCAGTATTTT,CASSPRGGDTQYF
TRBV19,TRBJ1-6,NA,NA,TGTGCCAGTAGTATAACAGCGTCGGATCCGCGGGGATCACCCCTCCACTTT,CASSITASDPRGSPLHF
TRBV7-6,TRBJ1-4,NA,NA,TGTGCCAGCAGCCCATTACAGGATGAAAAACTGTTTTTT,CASSPLQDEKLFF
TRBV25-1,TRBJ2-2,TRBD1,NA,TGTGCCAGCAGTGCCTCACAGGGGACCACCGGGGAGCTGTTTTTT,CASSASQGTTGELFF
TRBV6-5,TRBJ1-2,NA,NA,TGTGCCAGCAGTTCGACAAACCTCTATGGCTACACCTTC,CASSSTNLYGYTF
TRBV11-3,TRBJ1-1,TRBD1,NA,TGTGCCAGCAGCTTTGACAGGGGGAACACTGAAGCTTTCTTT,CASSFDRGNTEAFF
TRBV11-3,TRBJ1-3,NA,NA,TGTGCCAGCAGCTTAGTGGGGAGCTCCTCTGGAAACACCATATATTTT,CASSLVGSSSGNTIYF
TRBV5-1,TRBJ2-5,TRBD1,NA,TGCGCCAGCAGCTTTGAGGGGGCGTCGAAAGAGACCCAGTACTTC,CASSFEGASKETQYF
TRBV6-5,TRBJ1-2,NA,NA,TGTGCCAGCAGTTACGGAGCAGAAGCTAACTATGGCTACACCTTC,CASSYGAEANYGYTF
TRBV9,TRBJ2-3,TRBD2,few,TGTGCCAGCAGCGCCGGGACTAGCGGGATTTCAGATACGCAGTATTTT,CASSAGTSGISDTQYF
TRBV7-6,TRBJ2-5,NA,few,TGTGCCAGCAGCTTAGGGACACAAGAGACCCAGTACTTC,CASSLGTQETQYF
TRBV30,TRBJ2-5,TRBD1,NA,TGTGCCTGGAGTGGTACGTTCAGGGGGCAAGAGACCCAGTACTTC,CAWSGTFRGQETQYF